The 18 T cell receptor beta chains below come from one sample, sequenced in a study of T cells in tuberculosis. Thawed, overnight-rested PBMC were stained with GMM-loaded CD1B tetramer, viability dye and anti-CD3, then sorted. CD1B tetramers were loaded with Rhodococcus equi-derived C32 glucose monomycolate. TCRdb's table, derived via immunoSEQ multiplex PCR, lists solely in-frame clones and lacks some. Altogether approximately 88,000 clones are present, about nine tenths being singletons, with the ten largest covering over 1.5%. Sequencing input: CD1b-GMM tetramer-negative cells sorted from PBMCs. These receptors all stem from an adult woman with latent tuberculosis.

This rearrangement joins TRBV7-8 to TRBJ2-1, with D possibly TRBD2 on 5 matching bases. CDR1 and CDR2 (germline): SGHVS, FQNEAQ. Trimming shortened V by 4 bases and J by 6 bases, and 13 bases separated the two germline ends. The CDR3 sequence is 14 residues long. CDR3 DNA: TGTGCCAGCAGCTCGCAGCGGCGAGGCAATGAGCAGTTCTTC. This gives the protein CASSSQRRGNEQFF.

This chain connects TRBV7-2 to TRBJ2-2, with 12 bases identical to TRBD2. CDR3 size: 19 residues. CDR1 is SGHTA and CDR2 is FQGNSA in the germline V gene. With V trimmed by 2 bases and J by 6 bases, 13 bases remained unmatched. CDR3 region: CASSLNVRLAGGRAGELFF. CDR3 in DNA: TGTGCCAGCAGCTTAAATGTACGGCTAGCGGGGGGGCGCGCCGGGGAGCTGTTTTTT.

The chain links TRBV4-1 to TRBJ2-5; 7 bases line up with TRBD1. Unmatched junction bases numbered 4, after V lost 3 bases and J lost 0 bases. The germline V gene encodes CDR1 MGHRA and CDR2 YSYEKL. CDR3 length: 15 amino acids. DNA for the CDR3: TGCGCCAGCAGCCATACAGACAGGGACCAAGAGACCCAGTACTTC. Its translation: CASSHTDRDQETQYF.

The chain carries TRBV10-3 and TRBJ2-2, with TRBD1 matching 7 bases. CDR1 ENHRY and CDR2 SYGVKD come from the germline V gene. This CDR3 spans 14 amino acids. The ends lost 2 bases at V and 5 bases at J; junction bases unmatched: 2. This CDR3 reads CAISETGVTGELFF. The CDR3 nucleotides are TGTGCCATCAGTGAGACAGGGGTAACCGGGGAGCTGTTTTTT.

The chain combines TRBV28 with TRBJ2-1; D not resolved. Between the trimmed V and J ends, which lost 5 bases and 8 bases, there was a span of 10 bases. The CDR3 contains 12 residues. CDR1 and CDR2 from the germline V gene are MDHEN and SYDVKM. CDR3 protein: CASSLRSDEQFF. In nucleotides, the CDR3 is TGTGCCAGCAGTCTCAGGTCTGATGAGCAGTTCTTC.

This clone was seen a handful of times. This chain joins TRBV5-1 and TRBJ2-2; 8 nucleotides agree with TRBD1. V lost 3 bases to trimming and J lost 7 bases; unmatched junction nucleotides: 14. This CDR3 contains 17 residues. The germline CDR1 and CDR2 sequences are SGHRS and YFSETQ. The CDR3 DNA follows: TGCGCCAGCAGCTGGGGCTTAGGACAGGGACGTAACGGGGAGCTGTTTTTT. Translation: CASSWGLGQGRNGELFF.

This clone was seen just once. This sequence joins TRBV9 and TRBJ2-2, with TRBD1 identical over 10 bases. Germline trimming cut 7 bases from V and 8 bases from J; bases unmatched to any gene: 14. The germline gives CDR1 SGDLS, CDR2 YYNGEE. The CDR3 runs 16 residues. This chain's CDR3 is CASGRRDRGSGGELFF. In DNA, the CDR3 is TGTGCCAGCGGACGCCGGGACAGGGGTTCAGGGGGGGAGCTGTTTTTT.

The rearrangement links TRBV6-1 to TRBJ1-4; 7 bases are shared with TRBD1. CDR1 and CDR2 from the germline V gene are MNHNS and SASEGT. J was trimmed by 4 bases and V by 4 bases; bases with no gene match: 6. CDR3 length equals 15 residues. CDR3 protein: CASSVDRLGNEKLFF. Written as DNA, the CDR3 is TGTGCCAGCAGTGTGGACAGGCTCGGTAATGAAAAACTGTTTTTT.

CDR3 coding DNA: TGTGCCAGTAGCGAGGGAGGGAACACTGAAGCTTTCTTT. Translation: CASSEGGNTEAFF. V gene TRBV19 combines with J gene TRBJ1-1; D is undetermined. V was cut by 6 bases and J by 1 base, with 9 bases left in between. The CDR3 totals 13 residues. Germline loops: CDR1 LNHDA, CDR2 SQIVND (reference sequence).

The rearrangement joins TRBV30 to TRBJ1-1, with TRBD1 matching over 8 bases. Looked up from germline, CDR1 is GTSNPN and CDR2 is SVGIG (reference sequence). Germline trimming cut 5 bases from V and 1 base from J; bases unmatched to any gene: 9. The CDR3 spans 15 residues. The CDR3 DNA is TGTGCCTGGGACAGGGGCCGCGGCCAGAACACTGAAGCTTTCTTT. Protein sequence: CAWDRGRGQNTEAFF.

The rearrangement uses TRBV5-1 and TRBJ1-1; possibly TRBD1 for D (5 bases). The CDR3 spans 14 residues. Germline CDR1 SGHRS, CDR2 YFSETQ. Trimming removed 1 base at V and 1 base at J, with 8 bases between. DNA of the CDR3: TGCGCCAGCAGCTTGACAGGAGAGAACACTGAAGCTTTCTTT. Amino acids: CASSLTGENTEAFF.

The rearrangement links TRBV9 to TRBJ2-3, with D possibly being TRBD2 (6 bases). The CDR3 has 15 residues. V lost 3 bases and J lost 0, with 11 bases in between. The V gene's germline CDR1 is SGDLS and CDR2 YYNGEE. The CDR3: CASSATGGSTDTQYF. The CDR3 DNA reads TGTGCCAGCAGCGCAACTGGGGGGAGCACAGATACGCAGTATTTT.

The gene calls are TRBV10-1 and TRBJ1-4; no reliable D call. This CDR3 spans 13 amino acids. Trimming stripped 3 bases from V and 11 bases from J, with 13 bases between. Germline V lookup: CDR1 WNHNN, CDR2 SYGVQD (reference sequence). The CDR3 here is CASSDGQGLKLFF. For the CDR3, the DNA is TGCGCCAGCAGTGATGGGCAAGGATTGAAACTGTTTTTT.

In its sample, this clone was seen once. The CDR3 here is CASSYGHSTGANVLTF. DNA of the CDR3: TGTGCCAGCAGTTACGGTCACAGTACTGGGGCCAACGTCCTGACTTTC. The chain links TRBV6-6 to TRBJ2-6; D is ambiguous. Trimming left V 2 bases short and J 2 bases short, with 10 bases between. Germline V gene sequence: CDR1 MNHNY, CDR2 SVGAGI (reference sequence). This CDR3 contains 16 residues.

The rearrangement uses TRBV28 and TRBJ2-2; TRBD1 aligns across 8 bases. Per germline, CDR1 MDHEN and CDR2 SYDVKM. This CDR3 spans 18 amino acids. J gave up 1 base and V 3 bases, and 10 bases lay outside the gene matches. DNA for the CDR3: TGTGCCAGCAGTTTTATCCCGCGCAGGGGGCAGAACACCGGGGAGCTGTTTTTT. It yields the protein CASSFIPRRGQNTGELFF.

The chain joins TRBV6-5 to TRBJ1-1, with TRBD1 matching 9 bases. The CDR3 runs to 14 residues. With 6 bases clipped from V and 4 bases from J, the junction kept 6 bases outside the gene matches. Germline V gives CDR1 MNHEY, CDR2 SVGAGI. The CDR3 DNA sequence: TGTGCCAGCAGCCTAACAGGGGGCCCCACTGAAGCTTTCTTT. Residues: CASSLTGGPTEAFF.

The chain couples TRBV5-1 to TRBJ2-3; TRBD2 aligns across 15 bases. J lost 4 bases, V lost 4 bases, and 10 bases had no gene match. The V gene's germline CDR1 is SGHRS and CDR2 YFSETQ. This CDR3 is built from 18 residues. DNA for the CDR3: TGCGCCAGCAGCCCGGGACTAGCGGGGGGCCTGGGATCAGATACGCAGTATTTT. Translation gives CASSPGLAGGLGSDTQYF.

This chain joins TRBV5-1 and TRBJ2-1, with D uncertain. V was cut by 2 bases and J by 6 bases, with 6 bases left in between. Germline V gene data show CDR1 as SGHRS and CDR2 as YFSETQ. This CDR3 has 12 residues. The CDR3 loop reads CASSFTANEQFF. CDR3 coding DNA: TGCGCCAGCAGCTTCACTGCCAATGAGCAGTTCTTC. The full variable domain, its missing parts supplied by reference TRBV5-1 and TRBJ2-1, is KAGVTQTPRYLIKTRGQQVTLSCSPISGHRSVSWYQQTPGQGLQFLFEYFSETQRNKGNFPGRFSGRQFSNSRSEMNVSTLELGDSALYLCASSFTANEQFFGPGTRLTVL.